This T cell receptor beta chain was found in a study of cytomegalovirus exposure and HLA in healthy donors. The PCR was carried out with 60 Vbeta primers and 13 Jbeta primers. The method was immunoSEQ multiplex PCR; TCRdb's version includes in-frame clones alone and lacks a portion of them. This sample has about 160,000 clones, with approximately 85% found just once. Germline-derived CDR1 and CDR2 are SGHDT and YYEEEE. The CDR3 loop spans 16 amino acids. V lost 5 bases, J lost 8 bases, and 10 bases stayed unmatched. The V call is TRBV5-6, the J call TRBJ2-1; 13 bases line up with TRBD2. This sequence was found in a man aged 45-60 years in good health and CMV-seropositive. Sequencing input: PBMCs. CDR3 DNA sequence: TGTGCCAGCAGTTCCTTGGGGACTAGCGGGGACGATGAGCAGTTCTTC. It yields the protein CASSSLGTSGDDEQFF.